This paragraph reports one TCR beta chain. This clone came up a few times. Its antigen target is currently unknown. Per-base qualities were not stored, and no clone one base away is much larger. TCRbeta CDR3 regions were amplified from genomic DNA using the immunoSEQ Assay, a bias-controlled multiplex PCR. On the authors' methods: The number of nucleated cells in each sample was estimated from the amplification of reference gene primers within the assay. To quantify the absolute abundance of each unique TCRbeta CDR3 rearrangement, sequence reads were collapsed and filtered. For each sample, productive Simpson clonality was calculated as the square root of Simpson's diversity index over productive rearrangements. TCRdb took this table from immuneACCESS and kept in-frame rearrangements with V and J called. Such tables lack part of the clones; where checked against another copy, unresolved V genes explain under half of the gap, and the rest is unexplained. The V and J calls and the clone size are those of that table, but D and trimming were determined from the DNA. The sample yields roughly 240,000 clones; about 84% were counted once. Of the sample, approximately 2% is held by the ten largest clones.

These data come from a study of blood T cell repertoires in COVID-19 (dated by TCRdb to the early 2020s). Study-level background: The collaborator samples originated in the United States, Italy and Spain and spanned the acute and convalescent phases of COVID-19. The prospective study material was composed of cDNA or gDNA derived from T cells, B-cell-depleted T cells, or PBMCs. Subjects who had been exposed to COVID-19, were actively infected with it, or had recovered from it provided the deeply sampled blood TCRbeta repertoires that made up the dataset. The repertoires were released in a freely available public database intended as a resource for research on the immune response to SARS-CoV-2. The samples were drawn from the first 160 participants of the ongoing ImmuneRACE study and from 950 to 1,500 subjects provided by 6 global collaborators. Nearly every sample came with metadata listing a de-identified subject ID, COVID-19 status, age in years and sex. Where HLA class I and class II types were available, the types were taken from metadata supplied by the sample provider, not from assay-based typing.

CDR1 is given as LGHNA and CDR2 as YSLEER, both from the germline V gene. Relative to germline, V is 1 base shorter and J is 4 bases shorter, with 11 bases between their ends. Inclusive of the bounding cysteine and phenylalanine, the CDR3 is 15 residues long. CDR3 DNA is the only sequence kept; it has 45 bases, read in frame from the first base. Study-wide conclusions, independent of this receptor: How much clinical and demographic metadata was included differed by source and by participant, and the metadata was provided uncurated.

Participants in the prospective study were enrolled through a virtual design, were aged about 18 to 100 years, and lived in 20 to 30 United States geographic areas. In the prospective study, participants were assigned to cohorts based on the clinical history participants reported in a screening survey and a study questionnaire. For ImmuneRACE Cohort 3, a participant was defined as recovered based on two consecutive negative NP/OP PCR tests, clearance by a healthcare professional, or resolution of symptoms. In the prospective study, whole blood, serum and a nasopharyngeal or oropharyngeal swab were collected from each participant by mobile phlebotomists. Participants in the prospective study had the option to provide additional blood draws and questionnaires over a 2-month period. Blood samples from the prospective study were shipped frozen or at room temperature prior to DNA extraction.

Recombination linked TRBV4-3 to TRBJ1-3, with the identity of the D gene unclear. Material for sequencing was PBMCs or T cells enriched from blood (not recorded which). The sequence was obtained from a woman between 50 and 59 years old who had recovered from COVID-19. The CDR3 region reads CASSQAGSGGNTIYF. The nucleotide sequence reads as follows: TGCGCCAGCAGCCAAGCTGGGTCGGGAGGAAACACCATATATTTT.